This TCR beta chain was recorded in a study of cytotoxic CD8 clonotypes in ibrutinib-treated CLL. General study points: Clonotypes that were public were uncommon, and they contracted or stayed stable on treatment. Clonality correlated strongly with circulating CD8+ T cells and exceeded age-matched healthy donors at baseline. Clonality was higher at ibrutinib response and returned toward baseline at progression.

Germline lookup yields CDR1 SGHTA and CDR2 FQGNSA. V was cut by 5 bases and J by 4 bases, with 14 bases left in between. The CDR3 runs 14 residues. With respect to this clone: The antigen remains undetermined.

Sequencing sought depths of 1 in 200,000 to 1 in 1 million T cells. The data were produced by immunoSEQ multiplex PCR, yet TCRdb's version contains in-frame clones alone and is incomplete. The sample has more than 150,000 clones, approximately 68% seen once. The specimen was PBMCs, collected after 24 months of ibrutinib treatment. The sequence was collected from a human donor with chronic lymphocytic leukemia. The J gene is TRBJ1-2, the V gene TRBV7-2; D is undetermined. The CDR3 nucleotides read TGTGCCAGCAGCCGGAGCACTCCAAGCTATGGCTACACCTTC. It encodes CASSRSTPSYGYTF.